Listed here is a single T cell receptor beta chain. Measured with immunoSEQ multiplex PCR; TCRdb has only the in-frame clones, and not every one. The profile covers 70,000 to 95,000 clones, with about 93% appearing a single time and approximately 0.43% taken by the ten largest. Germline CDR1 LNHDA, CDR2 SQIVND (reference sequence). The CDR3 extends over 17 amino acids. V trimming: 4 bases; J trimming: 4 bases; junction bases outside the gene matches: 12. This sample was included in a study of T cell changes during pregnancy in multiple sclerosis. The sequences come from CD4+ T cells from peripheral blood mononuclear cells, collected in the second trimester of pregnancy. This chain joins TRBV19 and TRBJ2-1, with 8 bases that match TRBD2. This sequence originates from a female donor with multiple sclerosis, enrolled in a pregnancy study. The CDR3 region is CASSTRLAPTHYNEQFF. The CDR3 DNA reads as TGTGCCAGTAGTACCCGACTAGCGCCCACCCATTACAATGAGCAGTTCTTC.